One TCR beta chain is described in this entry. Its target is unknown. From germline, CDR1 is SEHNR and CDR2 FQNEAQ (reference sequence). V was cut by 4 bases and J by 5 bases, with 13 bases left in between. This CDR3 is built from 14 residues. The data belong to a study of graft-versus-host responses after intestinal transplantation. As for the study in general: Each of the recipients got a multivisceral, liver-intestinal, or isolated intestinal transplant. Recipients uniformly received anti-thymocyte globulin induction, followed by tacrolimus and steroids for around 3 years. Findings and caveats of the study: GvH clones were found in recipient marrow; some appeared first in ileum or blood. Allografts from individuals with graft-donor T cell macrochimerism displayed high graft-versus-host to host-versus-graft clonal ratios.

The protocol was immunoSEQ multiplex PCR, while the TCRdb copy is restricted to in-frame clones and leaves out a portion. The sample lists roughly 100,000 clones, roughly 93% occurring once. The sample was unstimulated CD8+ T cells sorted from spleen or lymph node cells, taken before intestinal transplant. This chain uses TRBV7-9 with TRBJ2-3, with D unresolved. The sequence derives from a human donor who received an intestinal transplant. Here the CDR3 reads CASSSWRQIDTQYF. CDR3 sequence (DNA): TGTGCCAGCAGCTCCTGGCGACAAATAGATACGCAGTATTTT.